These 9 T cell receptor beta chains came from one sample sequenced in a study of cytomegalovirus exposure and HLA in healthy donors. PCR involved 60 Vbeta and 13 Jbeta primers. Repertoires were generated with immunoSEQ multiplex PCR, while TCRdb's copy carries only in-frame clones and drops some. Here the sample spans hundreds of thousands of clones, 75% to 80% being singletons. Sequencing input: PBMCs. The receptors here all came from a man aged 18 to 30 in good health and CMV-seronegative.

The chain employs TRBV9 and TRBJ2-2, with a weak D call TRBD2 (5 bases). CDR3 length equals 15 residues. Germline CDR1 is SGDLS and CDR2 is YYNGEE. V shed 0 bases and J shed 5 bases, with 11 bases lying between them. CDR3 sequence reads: CASSVVAGETGELFF. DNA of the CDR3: TGTGCCAGCAGCGTAGTGGCGGGCGAGACCGGGGAGCTGTTTTTT.

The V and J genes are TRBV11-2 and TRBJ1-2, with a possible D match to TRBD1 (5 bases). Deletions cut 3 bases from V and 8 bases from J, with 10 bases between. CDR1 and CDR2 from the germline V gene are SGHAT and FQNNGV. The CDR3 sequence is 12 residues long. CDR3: CASSFRQLGYTF. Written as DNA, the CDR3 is TGTGCCAGCAGCTTCAGACAGCTAGGCTACACCTTC.

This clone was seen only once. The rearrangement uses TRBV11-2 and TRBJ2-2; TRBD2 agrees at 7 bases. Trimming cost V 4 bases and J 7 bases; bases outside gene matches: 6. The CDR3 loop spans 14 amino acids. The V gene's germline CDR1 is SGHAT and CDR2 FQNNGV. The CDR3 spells CASSSTSVDGELFF. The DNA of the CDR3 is TGTGCCAGCAGCTCTACTAGCGTCGACGGGGAGCTGTTTTTT.

The CDR3 DNA follows: TGTGCCAGCAGCTTGAGTCTAGCGGGAGTCTACGAGCAGTACTTC. It is translated as CASSLSLAGVYEQYF. The chain employs TRBV5-6 and TRBJ2-7; 10 positions match TRBD2. The CDR3 runs 15 residues. The V gene end was trimmed by 1 base and the J gene end by 3 bases; junction bases not matched to a gene: 4. Germline assignment: CDR1 SGHDT and CDR2 YYEEEE.

The chain's CDR3 is CASSLNSPSVETQYF. CDR3 nucleotide sequence: TGTGCCAGCAGTTTAAACTCACCCAGCGTAGAGACCCAGTACTTC. The rearrangement joins TRBV27 to TRBJ2-5; D is unresolved. This CDR3 has 15 residues. CDR1 and CDR2 from the germline V gene are MNHEY and SMNVEV (reference sequence). Deletions cut 2 bases from V and 4 bases from J, with 14 bases between.

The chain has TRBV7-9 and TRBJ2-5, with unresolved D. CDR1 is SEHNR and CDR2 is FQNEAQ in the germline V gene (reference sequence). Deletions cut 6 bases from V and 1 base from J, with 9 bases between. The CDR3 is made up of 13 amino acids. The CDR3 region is CASRRMAQETQYF. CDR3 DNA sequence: TGTGCCAGCAGACGTATGGCCCAAGAGACCCAGTACTTC.

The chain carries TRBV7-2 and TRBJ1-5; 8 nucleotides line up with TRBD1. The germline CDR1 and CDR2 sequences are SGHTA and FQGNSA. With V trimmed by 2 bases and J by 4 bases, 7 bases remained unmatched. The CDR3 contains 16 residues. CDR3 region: CASSLWAGGENQPQHF. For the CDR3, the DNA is TGTGCCAGCAGCTTATGGGCAGGGGGCGAGAATCAGCCCCAGCATTTT.

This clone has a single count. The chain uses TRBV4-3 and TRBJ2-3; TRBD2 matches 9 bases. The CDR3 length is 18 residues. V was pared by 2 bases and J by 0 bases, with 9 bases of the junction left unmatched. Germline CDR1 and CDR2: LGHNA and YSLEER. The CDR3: CASSQYLAGPTSTDTQYF. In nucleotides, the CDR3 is TGCGCCAGCAGCCAATATCTAGCGGGGCCGACTAGCACAGATACGCAGTATTTT.

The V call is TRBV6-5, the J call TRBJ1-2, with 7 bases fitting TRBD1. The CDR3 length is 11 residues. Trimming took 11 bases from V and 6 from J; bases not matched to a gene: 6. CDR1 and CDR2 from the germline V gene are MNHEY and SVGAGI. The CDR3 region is CAQRDRDGYTF. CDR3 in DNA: TGTGCCCAGCGAGACAGGGATGGCTACACCTTC.